A single sample gave rise to the 5 T cell receptor beta chains below, sequenced in a study of blood T cell repertoires in COVID-19. Sequenced by immunoSEQ multiplex PCR; TCRdb stores in-frame clones only, minus some. Among 84,000 or so clones listed, around 88% were seen once. The source material was peripheral blood. All receptors come from a man aged 55-75 years with acute or convalescent COVID-19.

V is TRBV11-2 and J is TRBJ1-5, with 8 bases fitting TRBD1. In germline, CDR1 is SGHAT, CDR2 FQNNGV. V shed 0 bases and J 8 bases; nucleotides not matched to a gene: 3. The CDR3 spans 14 residues. This CDR3 is CASSLDYRGEPQHF. As DNA, the CDR3 is TGTGCCAGCAGCTTAGACTACAGGGGGGAGCCCCAGCATTTT.

This sequence joins TRBV13 and TRBJ2-2; 10 nucleotides line up with TRBD1. J lost 4 bases, V lost 4 bases, and 21 bases had no gene match. The CDR3 is made up of 21 amino acids. Per germline, CDR1 PRHDT and CDR2 FYEKMQ (reference sequence). Written as DNA, the CDR3 is TGTGCCAGCAGCTCCATACAGATCTCCCGGGACAGGGGAGAGGGCACCGGGGAGCTGTTTTTT. Its translation is CASSSIQISRDRGEGTGELFF.

The chain couples TRBV5-1 to TRBJ2-6; D remains ambiguous. V was shortened by 0 bases and J by 0 bases, with 7 bases between the two germline ends. The CDR3 contains 16 residues. Germline V gives CDR1 SGHRS, CDR2 YFSETQ. The CDR3 nucleotides read TGCGCCAGCAGCTTGGAAAAGCCCTCTGGGGCCAACGTCCTGACTTTC. This codes for CASSLEKPSGANVLTF.

This clone was found once. The chain is built from TRBV7-6 and TRBJ1-6; unclear D gene. CDR1 is SGHVS, CDR2 FNYEAQ, per germline. CDR3 length: 15 amino acids. V dropped 0 bases and J dropped 0 bases, with 3 bases sitting between them. CDR3 sequence (DNA): TGTGCCAGCAGCTTAGCGAGCTCCTATAATTCACCCCTCCACTTT. It encodes CASSLASSYNSPLHF.

J is TRBJ1-4 and V is TRBV18; D remains unclear. There are 15 residues in the CDR3. CDR1 and CDR2 (germline): KGHSH, LQKENI. Trimming cost V 4 bases and J 3 bases, with 12 bases left between them. CDR3 protein: CASSLIRGSNEKLFF. The CDR3 nucleotides read TGTGCCAGCTCACTAATTCGGGGATCTAATGAAAAACTGTTTTTT. The full variable domain, its missing parts supplied by reference TRBV18 and TRBJ1-4, is NAGVMQNPRHLVRRRGQEARLRCSPMKGHSHVYWYRQLPEEGLKFMVYLQKENIIDESGMPKERFSAEFPKEGPSILRIQQVVRGDSAAYFCASSLIRGSNEKLFFGSGTQLSVL.